This T cell receptor (beta chain) was recorded in a study of blood T cell repertoires in COVID-19. The overall study: From the United States, Italy and Spain came samples of acute and convalescent COVID-19. Sources were T cells, B-cell-depleted T cells, or PBMCs; the material itself was cDNA or gDNA.

Original processing notes: Using reference gene primer amplification, nucleated cell counts were estimated. Sequencing was performed with immunoSEQ multiplex PCR; in TCRdb, only in-frame clones are kept and a portion is missing. The V and J calls and clone size come from that table; D and trimming were worked out from the DNA. Among around 140,000 clones, over 65% were seen once, and the ten largest hold roughly 4.5%. CDR3 size: 13 residues. The V end was cut by 3 bases, the J end by 7 bases, with 10 bases between. The sequence was obtained from a human donor in a cohort sampled during active COVID-19. Material for sequencing was peripheral blood. The chain carries TRBV12-3 or TRBV12-4 and TRBJ2-1; tentatively, D is TRBD2 (6 bases). The CDR3 here is CASSFPGRNEQFF. The CDR3 region has the DNA TGTGCCAGCAGTTTCCCAGGGAGGAATGAGCAGTTCTTC.